This TCR beta chain derives from a study of blood T cell repertoires in COVID-19. Germline values: CDR1 SQVTM, CDR2 ANQGSEA. The V gene lost 4 bases and the J gene lost 8 bases, with 12 bases spanning the gap. The CDR3 has 12 amino acids. Profiled with immunoSEQ multiplex PCR; TCRdb holds only in-frame clones, not every one. The sample lists around 280,000 clones, approximately 83% occurring once. V is TRBV29-1 and J is TRBJ2-1; a weak D match, TRBD2 (5 bases). The source is a woman aged 25 to 39 who had recovered from COVID-19. Sample: peripheral blood. The CDR3 here is CSVAGTSYEQFF. The CDR3 DNA follows: TGCAGCGTTGCCGGTACTAGTTATGAGCAGTTCTTC.